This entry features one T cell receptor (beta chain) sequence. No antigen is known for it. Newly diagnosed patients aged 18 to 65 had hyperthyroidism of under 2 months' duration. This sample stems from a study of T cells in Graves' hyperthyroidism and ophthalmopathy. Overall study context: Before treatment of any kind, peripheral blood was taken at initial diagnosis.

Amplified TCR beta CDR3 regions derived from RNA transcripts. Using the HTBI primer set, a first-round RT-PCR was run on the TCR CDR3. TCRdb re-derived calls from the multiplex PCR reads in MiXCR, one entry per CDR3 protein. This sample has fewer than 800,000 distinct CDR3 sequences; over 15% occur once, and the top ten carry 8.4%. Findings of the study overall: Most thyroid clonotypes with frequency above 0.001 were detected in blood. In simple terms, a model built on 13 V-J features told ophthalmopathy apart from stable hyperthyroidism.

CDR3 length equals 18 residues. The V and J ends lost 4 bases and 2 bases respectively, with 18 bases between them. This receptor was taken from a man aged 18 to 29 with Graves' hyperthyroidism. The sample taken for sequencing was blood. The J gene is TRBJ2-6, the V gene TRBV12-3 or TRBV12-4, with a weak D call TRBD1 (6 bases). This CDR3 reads CASSSLKDSSAGANVLTF. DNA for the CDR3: TGTGCCAGCAGTTCCTTAAAGGACAGTTCGGCTGGGGCCAACGTCCTGACTTTC.